The 2 T cell receptor beta chains listed next were all sequenced from one sample in a study of CD8 T cells in ankylosing spondylitis. Study results and caveats: A TCR beta motif of roughly 8 highly homologous variants appeared characteristic of ankylosing spondylitis blood.

For these receptors, no antigen is known. A single record per CDR3 protein comes from TCRdb applying MiXCR to the 5' RACE reads. The repertoire holds 800,000 to 900,000 distinct CDR3 sequences, over 9.5% seen once, with approximately 0.46% in the top ten. The sequenced material came from blood, either unsorted or a sorted T cell fraction (not recorded which). Receptors were obtained from a male donor with ankylosing spondylitis.

The chain has TRBV7-2 and TRBJ2-7; D remains ambiguous. V lost 3 bases and J 3 bases, leaving 12 bases between the germline ends. The CDR3 covers 14 residues. The germline V gene encodes CDR1 SGHTA and CDR2 FQGNSA. The CDR3 DNA follows: TGTGCCAGCAGCTTTGGGTCAGCACTCTACGAGCAGTACTTC. Translated, it gives CASSFGSALYEQYF.

This clonotype was recorded at least ten times. The chain carries TRBV12-3 or TRBV12-4 and TRBJ2-1, with TRBD2 identical over 13 bases. The J segment lost 6 bases and the V segment lost 6 bases, leaving 2 bases of the junction unmatched. This CDR3 contains 14 residues. CDR3 sequence reads: CASRGLAGINEQFF. CDR3 sequence (DNA): TGTGCCAGCAGGGGACTAGCGGGAATCAATGAGCAGTTCTTC.